This T cell receptor (beta chain) is drawn from a study of blood T cells in healthy people across ages (dated by TCRdb to between 2015 and 2016). For the wider study: In model experiments, template switching captured roughly one uniquely barcoded TCR beta cDNA molecule for every two T cells. Four age groups were formed from the donors: young (average about 16 years), middle-aged (approximately 42), aged (roughly 56) and long-lived (about 75). Age-related changes in TCR beta repertoire diversity were measured in the study by deep sequencing normalized with unique cDNA molecular identifiers. To avoid experimental bias, donors of different ages were randomly spread across the sequencing lanes. Using the same blood draw, the study looked at two additional independent replicas of 1 million unique cDNA reads for two donors, one aged 18 to 30 and the other aged 80 or older.

V is pared back by 0 bases and J by 2 bases, with 21 bases lying between the germline termini. There are 19 amino acids in the CDR3, from cysteine to phenylalanine inclusive. Solely the CDR3 DNA is kept, with 57 bases framed from the first base. The germline V gene provides CDR1 SGHTA and CDR2 FQGTGA. Libraries were constructed by 5' RACE. A second roughly 7 to 11 cycle PCR used a sample-barcoded 5' primer and a J-beta primer mix. A template-switch 5' adaptor carrying 12 random nucleotides introduced a unique molecular identifier onto each TCR beta cDNA molecule. Each sample yielded at least 2.5 million CDR3-containing paired-end reads. The Mint cDNA synthesis kit, primed by a TRBC-specific oligonucleotide, was used to synthesize first-strand cDNA from all RNA. After uracil-DNA glycosylase treatment, a first 18-cycle PCR used universal primers M1SS and BC2_uni_R on all cDNA. Per the original workflow: Each sample was normalized by randomly selecting 1 million high-quality reads, each carrying a distinct molecular identifier. Instead of being binned into consensus sequences, reads that shared molecular identifiers were thrown out. MiTCR, set to a Q25 quality threshold and the strictest error-elimination algorithm, was used for CDR3 identification, clonotype clustering and error correction. A nonparametric unseen species model using Euler transformation provided a lower-bound estimate of total TCR beta diversity. TCRdb cleaned the public reads at Q25 with fastp, built clones with MiXCR and kept in-frame beta chains. Every CDR3 protein is listed once, alongside the most common genes and DNA of its rows. Here the V and J calls rest on TCRdb's processing, not on the authors' analysis. The sample yields 1,800,000 or so distinct CDR3 sequences; roughly two fifths were counted once. Clones ranked in the top ten supply roughly 23% of the sample.

Regarding this clonotype: It has no known antigen specificity. No base-level quality is on record; no much larger clone is a single base apart.

Systemically healthy Caucasian individuals from Russia, 35 to 40 in total and aged about 6 to 90 years, were included as donors. Each donor gave 8 to 10 milliliters of peripheral blood, drawn into EDTA-treated Vacutainer tubes. Ficoll-Paque density-gradient centrifugation was used to isolate PBMCs, with at least 6 million per sample. Trizol reagent was used to extract total RNA from the PBMCs, yielding at least 6 micrograms per sample. For every donor, flow cytometry on a PBMC aliquot measured the percentage of naive CD45RAhigh/CD27high T cells. What the work shows at the level of the full study, not this receptor alone: Observed TCR beta diversity correlated strongly with the percentage of naive T cells measured by flow cytometry. Observed TCR beta diversity per million T cells fell roughly linearly with age, and a significant reduction was already apparent by age roughly 40. Compared with the aged group, the long-lived group had more naive CD4+ T cells, fewer expanded clones and increased TCR diversity, suggesting age selection. The CMV infection status of donors was not known, potentially confounding age-related changes in expanded clonotypes. Since profiling was done on bulk unsorted PBMCs, naive and antigen-experienced compartments could not be conclusively compared. Total diversity estimates from one million sequenced T cells were considered lower bounds and underestimates.

The V gene is TRBV7-3 and the J gene is TRBJ2-3; a tentative D match to TRBD2 spans 6 bases. Input material: blood. This receptor was identified in a human donor in good health. The base sequence is TGTGCCAGCAGCTTAACTAAAGGAGGGGCTCAAACCGACACAGATACGCAGTATTTT. Its translation reads: CASSLTKGGAQTDTDTQYF.